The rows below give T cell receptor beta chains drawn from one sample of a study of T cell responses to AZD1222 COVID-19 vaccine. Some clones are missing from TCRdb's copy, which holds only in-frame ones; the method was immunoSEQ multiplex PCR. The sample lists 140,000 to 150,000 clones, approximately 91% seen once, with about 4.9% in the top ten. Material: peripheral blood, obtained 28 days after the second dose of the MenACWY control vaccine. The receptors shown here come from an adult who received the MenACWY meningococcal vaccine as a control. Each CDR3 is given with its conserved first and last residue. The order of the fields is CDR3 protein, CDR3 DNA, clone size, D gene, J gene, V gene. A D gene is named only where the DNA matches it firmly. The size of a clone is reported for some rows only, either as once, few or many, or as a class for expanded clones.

CDR3 protein: CASSLVVVTSGELFF
CDR3 DNA: TGCGCCAGCAGCTTGGTTGTCGTTACGAGCGGGGAGCTGTTTTTT
clone size: -
D gene: -
J gene: TRBJ2-2
V gene: TRBV5-1

CDR3 protein: CASSPAGNYGYTF
CDR3 DNA: TGTGCCAGCAGCCCTGCAGGGAACTATGGCTACACCTTC
clone size: -
D gene: -
J gene: TRBJ1-2
V gene: TRBV6-2/TRBV6-3

CDR3 protein: CASSQPSPGLGGGEQYF
CDR3 DNA: TGCGCCAGCAGCCAACCGTCCCCGGGACTAGGAGGTGGCGAGCAGTACTTC
clone size: -
D gene: TRBD2
J gene: TRBJ2-7
V gene: TRBV4-1

CDR3 protein: CASSQDFNEQFF
CDR3 DNA: TGTGCCAGCAGCCAAGACTTTAATGAGCAGTTCTTC
clone size: -
D gene: -
J gene: TRBJ2-1
V gene: TRBV3-1/TRBV3-2

CDR3 protein: CASTGRDYQPQHF
CDR3 DNA: TGTGCCAGTACGGGCAGGGATTATCAGCCCCAGCATTTT
clone size: -
D gene: -
J gene: TRBJ1-5
V gene: TRBV19

CDR3 protein: CASSLIPGQVDYGYTF
CDR3 DNA: TGTGCCAGCAGCTTGATTCCGGGACAGGTCGACTATGGCTACACCTTC
clone size: -
D gene: TRBD1
J gene: TRBJ1-2
V gene: TRBV11-2

CDR3 protein: CASSFREGGYEQYF
CDR3 DNA: TGTGCCAGCAGCTTCCGGGAGGGGGGCTACGAGCAGTACTTC
clone size: -
D gene: TRBD2
J gene: TRBJ2-7
V gene: TRBV7-8

CDR3 protein: CATSDLGQGPDTGELFF
CDR3 DNA: TGTGCCACCAGTGATTTGGGACAGGGGCCTGACACCGGGGAGCTGTTTTTT
clone size: -
D gene: TRBD1
J gene: TRBJ2-2
V gene: TRBV24-1

CDR3 protein: CASSLEGGAETQYF
CDR3 DNA: TGCGCCAGCAGCTTGGAGGGTGGGGCAGAGACCCAGTACTTC
clone size: -
D gene: -
J gene: TRBJ2-5
V gene: TRBV5-1

CDR3 protein: CASRTGTANTGELFF
CDR3 DNA: TGTGCCAGCAGGACCGGGACAGCGAACACCGGGGAGCTGTTTTTT
clone size: -
D gene: TRBD1
J gene: TRBJ2-2
V gene: TRBV7-2

CDR3 protein: CASSGQGIGNTIYF
CDR3 DNA: TGTGCCAGCAGTGGACAGGGAATCGGAAACACCATATATTTT
clone size: once
D gene: TRBD1
J gene: TRBJ1-3
V gene: TRBV2

CDR3 protein: CASYRGGNQETQYF
CDR3 DNA: TGTGCCTCATATCGTGGCGGGAACCAAGAGACCCAGTACTTC
clone size: -
D gene: -
J gene: TRBJ2-5
V gene: TRBV30